This T cell receptor beta chain was captured by sequencing in a study of blood T cells in healthy people across ages. About this clonotype itself: The antigen is not known.

General study points: Correlation between TCR beta diversity and naive T cell percentage was strong.

PCR was performed a second time for 7 to 11 cycles using a sample-barcoded 5' primer and a J-beta primer mix. TCRdb passed the 5' RACE reads through MiXCR, listing each CDR3 protein once. The data show roughly 830,000 distinct CDR3 sequences, approximately 67% seen once. Sample: blood. This clonotype originated in a man between 25 and 39 years old in good health.

CDR3 sequence reads: CSTGQRYNEQFF. The CDR3, as DNA: TGCAGCACAGGACAAAGGTACAATGAGCAGTTCTTC. The V gene is TRBV29-1, the J gene TRBJ2-1; a weak D match, TRBD1 (5 bases). CDR1 SQVTM and CDR2 ANQGSEA come from the germline V gene. With 8 bases removed from V and 4 bases from J, the gap between germline ends came to 12 bases. The CDR3 sequence is 12 residues long.